These T cell receptor beta chains were read from a single sample in a study of PD-L1 blockade in urothelial cancer. The repertoire was sequenced with immunoSEQ multiplex PCR; TCRdb's copy has only in-frame clones and lacks some. The table lists about 95,000 clones, around 86% of them singletons. The material was PBMCs, obtained around atezolizumab (anti-PD-L1) treatment. These receptor sequences come from a man in his sixties with urothelial cancer. CDR3s include the opening cysteine and the closing phenylalanine or tryptophan. D genes are given only for firm matches. The size entry is marked missing in some rows and otherwise reads once, few, many or a size class.

>NA|TRBJ2-7|NA|TRBV18
TGTGCCAGCTCACCACCGCAGGGGTCCACCTACGAGCAGTACTTC
CASSPPQGSTYEQYF
>TRBD1|TRBJ1-1|NA|TRBV9
TGTGCCAGCAGCCGGACAGGGAGAACTGAAGCTTTCTTT
CASSRTGRTEAFF
>NA|TRBJ1-2|NA|TRBV6-1
TGTGCCAGCATAGAACGGGGGGCTTATGGCTACACCTTC
CASIERGAYGYTF
>TRBD1|TRBJ2-3|NA|TRBV27
TGTGCCAGCAGTTTAAGTCAGGGGGCAGCAGATACGCAGTATTTT
CASSLSQGAADTQYF
>TRBD2|TRBJ2-5|NA|TRBV2
TGTGCCAGCGGAGAAATACTAGCGGGAGTTGGGGAGACCCAGTACTTC
CASGEILAGVGETQYF
>NA|TRBJ1-3|NA|TRBV4-2
TGTGCCAGCAGCCAAGAGAGGGGAAACACCATATATTTT
CASSQERGNTIYF
>TRBD1|TRBJ1-4|NA|TRBV7-2
TGTGCCAGCAGCTCCTACGACAGGGCGGGTGAAAAACTGTTTTTT
CASSSYDRAGEKLFF
>TRBD1|TRBJ2-5|NA|TRBV4-2
TGTGCCAGCAGCCCAGGGGGCATCCGCGAGACCCAGTACTTC
CASSPGGIRETQYF
>NA|TRBJ1-3|NA|TRBV18
TGTGCCAGCTTAGACTCCCCCGGAAACACCATATATTTT
CASLDSPGNTIYF
>TRBD1|TRBJ1-1|NA|TRBV4-3
TGCGCCAGCAGCCAAGAAGTACCGGGACAGGGGACTGAAGCTTTCTTT
CASSQEVPGQGTEAFF
>TRBD1|TRBJ2-3|NA|TRBV28
TGTGCCAGCAGTTCCGGGACAGGGGCGCATCTAAGCACAGATACGCAGTATTTT
CASSSGTGAHLSTDTQYF
>TRBD2|TRBJ2-2|few|TRBV6-1
TGTGCCAGCAGTGGGCTCGGAGCGGGAGAGGTCACCGGGGAGCTGTTTTTT
CASSGLGAGEVTGELFF
>NA|TRBJ2-5|NA|TRBV7-6
TGTGCCAGCAGCCCTAGGACAGCCCAAGAGACCCAGTACTTC
CASSPRTAQETQYF
>NA|TRBJ1-3|NA|TRBV7-3
TGTGCCAGCAGCTCCTGGGGACATGAGTCGAGCACCATATATTTT
CASSSWGHESSTIYF
>NA|TRBJ1-6|once|TRBV28
TGTGCCAGCAGTCTGGAGGGGTTTAATTCACCCCTCCACTTT
CASSLEGFNSPLHF
>TRBD2|TRBJ2-7|NA|TRBV7-9
TGTGCCAGCAGCTTTGGGACTAGCGGGATTAAATCCTCCTACGAGCAGTACTTC
CASSFGTSGIKSSYEQYF
>NA|TRBJ2-7|NA|TRBV18
TGTGCCAGCTCACCACCGACAGGCCTCTCCTACGAGCAGTACTTC
CASSPPTGLSYEQYF
>TRBD2|TRBJ2-7|NA|TRBV7-6
TGTGCCAGCAGCGAACTAGCGGGAGGGCCGGGAGAGCAGTACTTC
CASSELAGGPGEQYF
>TRBD2|TRBJ2-1|NA|TRBV9
TGTGCCAGCAGCGTAGCTAGGGGCGGGGGGTTAAATGAGCAGTTCTTC
CASSVARGGGLNEQFF
>TRBD1|TRBJ1-2|NA|TRBV9
TGTGCCAGCAGCGGCGGACAGGGGCACTATGGCTACACCTTC
CASSGGQGHYGYTF
>TRBD1|TRBJ2-5|NA|TRBV30
TGTGCCTGGACCCGACAGGGCCAAGAGACCCAGTACTTC
CAWTRQGQETQYF
>NA|TRBJ1-5|few|TRBV12-5
TGTGCTAGTGGTATAAATAGCAATCAGCCCCAGCATTTT
CASGINSNQPQHF
>NA|TRBJ1-1|NA|TRBV18
TGTGCCAGCTCTCTAGGGGGTCGGGGCACTGAAGCTTTCTTT
CASSLGGRGTEAFF
>NA|TRBJ2-7|NA|TRBV10-2
TGCGCCAGCAGCTCTGGGACAGCGGGCGAGCAGTACTTC
CASSSGTAGEQYF
>NA|TRBJ1-1|NA|TRBV30
TGTGCCCGGGGGGGGCGCATGAACACTGAAGCTTTCTTT
CARGGRMNTEAFF
>TRBD2|TRBJ2-1|few|TRBV9
TGTGCCAGCAGCGCCTTTTCGACTAGCGGTATTACTAATGAGCAGTTCTTC
CASSAFSTSGITNEQFF
>TRBD1|TRBJ2-7|NA|TRBV6-5
TGTGCCAGCAGTAGACAGGGGCTGGTGGTAAACGAGCAGTACTTC
CASSRQGLVVNEQYF
>NA|TRBJ1-4|few|TRBV7-2
TGTGCCAGCAACACAGGGACAACTAATGAAAAACTGTTTTTT
CASNTGTTNEKLFF
>NA|TRBJ1-3|NA|TRBV7-6
TGTGCCAGCAGCTTAGTGGCAGACTCTGGAAACACCATATATTTT
CASSLVADSGNTIYF
>NA|TRBJ2-5|NA|TRBV18
TGTGCCAGCTCACCACCGCGGGCGGTCCAAGAGACCCAGTACTTC
CASSPPRAVQETQYF
>TRBD1|TRBJ2-5|NA|TRBV19
TGTGCCAGTAGTAAGATGGGACAGACCCAAGAGACCCAGTACTTC
CASSKMGQTQETQYF
>NA|TRBJ2-5|NA|TRBV5-4
TGTGCCAGCAGCTTACAGGGACGCGAAGAGACCCAGTACTTC
CASSLQGREETQYF
>NA|TRBJ2-5|NA|TRBV14
TGTGCCAGCAGCCAAGAGGACTCAAGGGCAGAGACCCAGTACTTC
CASSQEDSRAETQYF
>NA|TRBJ2-1|NA|TRBV6-1
TGTGCCGGGGACTCCGGCGAAAAAAATGAGCAGTTCTTC
CAGDSGEKNEQFF
>NA|TRBJ2-2|NA|TRBV11-2
TGTGCCAGCAGCTTAGACGCCGGGGAGCTGTTTTTT
CASSLDAGELFF
>NA|TRBJ1-3|NA|TRBV28
TGTGCCAGCATGGGGGGGGGCAGCGCGGGAAACACCATATATTTT
CASMGGGSAGNTIYF
>NA|TRBJ2-5|NA|TRBV5-5
TGTGCCAGCAGCTTGGATAGGGGAGAGACCCAGTACTTC
CASSLDRGETQYF
>TRBD2|TRBJ2-1|NA|TRBV23-1
TGCGCCAGCAGTCACGGGGGGGGGCCCTACAATGAGCAGTTCTTC
CASSHGGGPYNEQFF
>NA|TRBJ1-1|NA|TRBV7-8
TGTGCCAGCAGCTTAGAACAGAACACTGAAGCTTTCTTT
CASSLEQNTEAFF
>TRBD2|TRBJ2-7|NA|TRBV11-2
TGTGCCAGCAGCTTCAATCTCGGGACTAACTCCTACGAGCAGTACTTC
CASSFNLGTNSYEQYF
>TRBD2|TRBJ2-5|few|TRBV7-3
TGTGCCAGCAGCCCGGGACTAGCGGGGAGAGAGACCCAGTACTTC
CASSPGLAGRETQYF
>NA|TRBJ2-3|NA|TRBV6-5
TGTGCCAGCAGTTACTCGGAACAGGGCCCAGATACGCAGTATTTT
CASSYSEQGPDTQYF
>TRBD1|TRBJ2-7|NA|TRBV6-1
TGTGCCAGTGGGGGACAGTCCTACGAGCAGTACTTC
CASGGQSYEQYF
>NA|TRBJ1-2|NA|TRBV6-6
TGTGCCAGCAGTTACTCGGAGGGCCTCTACAACTATGGCTACACCTTC
CASSYSEGLYNYGYTF
>NA|TRBJ2-2|NA|TRBV5-1
TGCGCCAGCAGCTTCTTTAGTGGGAGCTCCACCGGGGAGCTGTTTTTT
CASSFFSGSSTGELFF
>TRBD1|TRBJ1-2|NA|TRBV5-1
TGCGCCAGCAGCGACAGGGGGAGGGATGGCTACACCTTC
CASSDRGRDGYTF
>NA|TRBJ2-5|NA|TRBV29-1
TGCAGCGTTGAGGCCTTAGAGACCCAGTACTTC
CSVEALETQYF
>NA|TRBJ2-2|NA|TRBV15
TGTGCCACCACAGGGTCGTCCGGGGAGCTGTTTTTT
CATTGSSGELFF
>NA|TRBJ1-1|few|TRBV2
TGTGCCAGCTTACAGGAAACCGAGGCTGAAGCTTTCTTT
CASLQETEAEAFF
>TRBD2|TRBJ2-7|once|TRBV9
TGTGCCAGCAGCGTAGGGCTAGCGGGGTCCTACGAGCAGTACTTC
CASSVGLAGSYEQYF
>TRBD1|TRBJ1-4|few|TRBV28
TGTGCCAGCAGTTTATCCGACAGGGGGAGAAAACTGTTTTTT
CASSLSDRGRKLFF
>NA|TRBJ1-5|NA|TRBV23-1
TGCGCCAGCAACCCCCCTGGGCTTAATCAGCCCCAGCATTTT
CASNPPGLNQPQHF
>TRBD1|TRBJ1-2|NA|TRBV30
TGTGCCTGGAGTGTACCCGGGACAGGGAACTATGGCTACACCTTC
CAWSVPGTGNYGYTF
>NA|TRBJ2-1|NA|TRBV7-2
TGTGCCAGCAGCTTAAGTGGACAGCACAATGAGCAGTTCTTC
CASSLSGQHNEQFF
>NA|TRBJ1-2|NA|TRBV6-5
TGTGCCAGCAGTTACCGGGACGGGGGAGGCTACACCTTC
CASSYRDGGGYTF
>NA|TRBJ2-6|NA|TRBV6-5
TGTGCCAGCAGTTTCGGTAACTCTGGGGCCAACGTCCTGACTTTC
CASSFGNSGANVLTF
>NA|TRBJ1-1|NA|TRBV4-3
TGCGCCAGCAGCCCCGGGACTCCTTCGATGAACACTGAAGCTTTCTTT
CASSPGTPSMNTEAFF